The rows below give T cell receptor beta chains drawn from one sample of a study of T cells in localized non-small cell lung cancer. The table came from immunoSEQ multiplex PCR; TCRdb's copy has only in-frame clones and leaves some out. The table includes tens of thousands of clones, around nine tenths detected once. The specimen was peripheral blood, collected before any cancer treatment. The receptors come from a female donor older than 55 with stage I lung adenocarcinoma. CDR3s include the opening cysteine and the closing phenylalanine or tryptophan. D genes are given only for firm matches. The size entry is marked missing in some rows and otherwise reads once, few, many or a size class.

TRBV19	TRBD1	TRBJ1-2	NA	TGTGCCAGTAGTCCCATGCCGGGACAGGGGAACACCTTC	CASSPMPGQGNTF
TRBV6-5	NA	TRBJ1-1	few	TGTGCCAGCAGTTTTTCGGGGGGCACTGAAGCTTTCTTT	CASSFSGGTEAFF
TRBV27	TRBD2	TRBJ2-3	NA	TGTGCCAGCAGTTTGGTACTAGCGGGAGGACCAGATACGCAGTATTTT	CASSLVLAGGPDTQYF
TRBV21-1	NA	TRBJ1-1	once	TGTGCCAGCAGCAAAATATACCCAGAGAAGAACACTGAAGCTTTCTTT	CASSKIYPEKNTEAFF
TRBV7-2	TRBD2	TRBJ2-7	NA	TGTGCCAGCAGGCCCCGTGGAGCGGGAGCTTCCGAGCAGTACTTC	CASRPRGAGASEQYF
TRBV12-5	NA	TRBJ1-1	NA	TGTGCTAGTGGTTTGCAGGGATCGGGCACTGAAGCTTTCTTT	CASGLQGSGTEAFF
TRBV19	TRBD1	TRBJ2-3	NA	TGTGCCAGTAGTATAGGGGACAGTCGACCTAGCACAGATACGCAGTATTTT	CASSIGDSRPSTDTQYF
TRBV29-1	TRBD2	TRBJ2-1	NA	TGCAGCGTTGCCAGTAGCGGGAGCTCCTACAATGAGCAGTTCTTC	CSVASSGSSYNEQFF
TRBV29-1	NA	TRBJ1-2	NA	TGCAGCGTTGACCCGGGGTCCGGCTACACCTTC	CSVDPGSGYTF
TRBV10-2	TRBD2	TRBJ2-1	NA	TGCGCCACCAATTACCTAGCGGGGAATGAGCAGTTCTTC	CATNYLAGNEQFF
TRBV7-2	TRBD1	TRBJ1-2	NA	TGTGCCAGCAGCGCCGGACAGGGACTGAGCTACACCTTC	CASSAGQGLSYTF
TRBV7-6	TRBD2	TRBJ2-7	NA	TGTGCCAGCAGCCCCCGGACTAGCGGGAGCCACGAGCAGTACTTC	CASSPRTSGSHEQYF
TRBV10-3	TRBD1	TRBJ1-5	few	TGTGCCATCAGTGAGTTGGGACAGGGCGGCCAGCCCCAGCATTTT	CAISELGQGGQPQHF
TRBV7-8	NA	TRBJ2-7	NA	TGTGCCAGCAGCGTAGAACGGGCCTACGAGCAGTACTTC	CASSVERAYEQYF
TRBV28	TRBD1	TRBJ2-3	few	TGTGCCAGCAGTTTACCGCGACAGGGGGGGAGTACGCAGTATTTT	CASSLPRQGGSTQYF
TRBV2	TRBD1	TRBJ2-4	NA	TGTGCCAGCAGAGCCGGGACAGGGGATTCCAAAAACATTCAGTACTTC	CASRAGTGDSKNIQYF
TRBV19	NA	TRBJ1-5	NA	TGTGCCAGTAGTATACTCAATGGGGGATATCAGCCCCAGCATTTT	CASSILNGGYQPQHF
TRBV9	NA	TRBJ2-6	NA	TGTGCCAGCAGCGTAGTGGCTTCTGGGGCCAACGTCCTGACTTTC	CASSVVASGANVLTF